Listed here are 20 T cell receptor beta chains from one sample, sequenced in a study of T cells in women clearing cervical HPV infection. Generated by immunoSEQ multiplex PCR, the TCRdb table keeps only in-frame clones and is missing some. This table lists 25,000 or so clones. The sequencing input was blood buffy coat. The receptors derive from a woman between 18 and 75 years old with a cervical HPV16 infection that either progressed to CIN3+ or cleared (not recorded which).

Details on this clone: The CDR3 end falls 3 residues outside the read, so it is completed with the germline J gene. This sequence joins TRBV11-1 and TRBJ2-3, with D possibly TRBD1 on 5 matching bases. Between the trimmed V and J ends, which lost 9 bases and 3 bases, there was a span of 13 bases. CDR3 length: 13 residues. The germline CDR1 and CDR2 sequences are SGHAT and FQDESV (reference sequence). The CDR3 protein is CASRAGPTDTQYF. CDR3 DNA (partial): TGTGCCAGTAGGGCAGGGCCGACAGATACG.

A remark on this clone: The CDR3 end is not reached by the read, which stops 3 residues before it; the germline J gene fills it in. The chain is built from TRBV5-1 and TRBJ2-7; D is possibly TRBD1 (6 bases). V lost 6 bases to trimming and J lost 0 bases, with 16 bases between them. CDR1 and CDR2 from the germline V gene are SGHRS and YFSETQ. The CDR3 contains 15 residues. The sequenced part of the CDR3 DNA is TGCGCCAGCAAAAGGACAGTAAGTGCCTCCTACGAG. Its protein is CASKRTVSASYE. The entire CDR3 protein is CASKRTVSASYEQYF.

The CDR3 protein is CASSPRSGQGKETQYF. CDR3 DNA, as far as it was read: TGTGCCAGTAGTCCGCGCTCCGGACAGGGGAAAGAGACC. The chain carries TRBV19 and TRBJ2-5, with 9 nucleotides matching TRBD1. Read coverage stops 3 residues before the CDR3 terminus; the germline J gene supplies the remainder. The CDR3 is made up of 16 amino acids. Germline lookup yields CDR1 LNHDA and CDR2 SQIVND (reference sequence). The V gene end was trimmed by 5 bases and the J gene end by 3 bases; junction bases not matched to a gene: 10.

The CDR3 spells CASSRPLAAQETQYF. CDR3 bases read: TGTGCCAGCAGCCGTCCCCTAGCGGCGCAAGAGACC. The chain carries TRBV5-5 and TRBJ2-5, with TRBD2 matching 7 bases. Read sequence stops 3 residues before the CDR3 end, and the germline J gene provides the missing end. The CDR3 has 15 residues. The V gene's germline CDR1 is SGHKS and CDR2 YYEKEE (reference sequence). V dropped 4 bases and J dropped 2; count of bases not matched to a gene: 8.

Regarding this clone: The read terminates 3 residues ahead of where the CDR3 ends, so the germline J gene completes it. The genes are TRBV19 and TRBJ1-2, with 8 positions matching TRBD1. CDR1 and CDR2 from the germline V gene are LNHDA and SQIVND (reference sequence). CDR3 length equals 15 residues. V shed 5 bases, J shed 4 bases, and the junction held 9 bases outside the gene matches. CDR3 sequence: CASSPWTGIFYGYTF. The sequenced part of the CDR3 DNA is TGTGCCAGTAGTCCCTGGACAGGGATATTCTATGGC. The whole variable domain, remainder taken from reference TRBV19 and TRBJ1-2, is DGGITQSPKYLFRKEGQNVTLSCEQNLNHDAMYWYRQDPGQGLRLIYYSQIVNDFQKGDIAEGYSVSREKKESFPLTVTSAQKNPTAFYLCASSPWTGIFYGYTFGSGTRLTVV.

Points on this clone: The read is 3 residues too short to cover the CDR3 end, so that end is filled in from the germline J gene. This chain links TRBV6-2 or TRBV6-3 with TRBJ2-3; D is possibly TRBD2 (6 bases). This CDR3 is built from 16 residues. Trimming cost V 0 bases and J 1 base, with 11 bases left between them. CDR1 and CDR2 (germline): MNHEY, SVGEGT. This CDR3 is CASSYSQGLRTDTQYF. CDR3 bases read: TGTGCCAGCAGTTACTCTCAGGGACTCCGCACAGATACG.

A remark on this clone: The read ends 3 residues before the CDR3 terminus; that terminus is restored from the germline J gene. The chain has TRBV7-9 and TRBJ1-1; 8 bases match TRBD1. CDR3 length equals 15 residues. Trimming took 5 bases from V and 0 from J; bases not matched to a gene: 5. Germline-derived CDR1 and CDR2 are SEHNR and FQNEAQ (reference sequence). CDR3 loop: CASSPRTGMNTEAFF. The DNA read from the CDR3 is TGTGCCAGCAGCCCACGGACAGGGATGAACACTGAA. Supplemented by reference TRBV7-9 and TRBJ1-1, the full variable domain reads DTGVSQNPRHKITKRGQNVTFRCDPISEHNRLYWYRQTLGQGPEFLTYFQNEAQLEKSRLLSDRFSAERPKGSFSTLEIQRTEQGDSAMYLCASSPRTGMNTEAFFGQGTRLTVV.

Judged by frequency, this clone is medium-sized (0.01 to 0.1%). Read data end 3 residues before the CDR3 end; the end is taken from the germline J gene. The J gene is TRBJ2-3, the V gene TRBV19; 9 bases align to TRBD2. V was clipped by 9 bases and J by 6 bases; unmatched bases: 10. The CDR3 runs to 14 residues. Germline V gene sequence: CDR1 LNHDA, CDR2 SQIVND (reference sequence). CDR3 in amino acids: CASRLSGRPDTQYF. The part of the CDR3 DNA that was read is TGTGCCAGCCGTCTTAGCGGGAGACCCGATACG.

In the case of this clone: The read finishes 3 residues shy of the CDR3 end, and the germline J gene is used to complete it. The genes are TRBV5-1 and TRBJ2-5; possible D gene TRBD2, 7 bases. Trimming removed 10 bases from V and 2 bases from J, with 21 bases in between. Per germline, CDR1 SGHRS and CDR2 YFSETQ. The CDR3 has 15 residues. This CDR3 is CASGVRGGEQETQYF. The sequenced part of the CDR3 DNA is TGCGCCTCCGGGGTGCGAGGGGGGGAGCAAGAGACC.

In regard to this clone: The read gets to within 3 residues of the CDR3 end, and the germline J gene fills in the rest. The V gene is TRBV5-4, the J gene TRBJ2-7; the match to TRBD2 covers 8 bases. Germline assignment: CDR1 SGHNT and CDR2 YYREEE (reference sequence). J lost 4 bases, V lost 3 bases, and 6 bases had no gene match. CDR3 length equals 14 residues. The part of the CDR3 DNA that was read is TGTGCCAGCAGCTCCGGGACTAGTATGTACGAG. It translates to CASSSGTSMYE. The full CDR3 sequence reads CASSSGTSMYEQYF.

Partial CDR3 DNA: TGCAGCGTTGGGCTAGCGGGGGGGCAAAATGAG. It encodes CSVGLAGGQNE. The CDR3 in full is CSVGLAGGQNEQFF. The rearrangement joins TRBV29-1 to TRBJ2-1; 12 nucleotides line up with TRBD2. The missing CDR3 end, 3 residues past where the read stops, is filled in from the germline J gene. The CDR3 is 14 residues long. V lost 4 bases and J lost 7; bases outside the gene matches: 5. From germline, CDR1 is SQVTM and CDR2 ANQGSEA.

In the case of this clone: The read terminates 3 residues before the CDR3 end, so the remaining end is supplied by the germline J gene. This chain links TRBV19 with TRBJ2-4, with D unresolved. CDR1 and CDR2 (germline): LNHDA, SQIVND (reference sequence). The CDR3 totals 14 residues. The CDR3 loop reads CASSIEPAHYGQYF. The covered CDR3 bases are TGTGCCAGTAGTATAGAACCAGCCCACTATGGT. Combining the CDR3 with reference TRBV19 and TRBJ2-4 gives the whole variable domain DGGITQSPKYLFRKEGQNVTLSCEQNLNHDAMYWYRQDPGQGLRLIYYSQIVNDFQKGDIAEGYSVSREKKESFPLTVTSAQKNPTAFYLCASSIEPAHYGQYFGAGTRLSVL.

Remarks on this clone: The read halts 3 residues ahead of the CDR3 end, with the missing end drawn from the germline J gene. The chain couples TRBV4-2 to TRBJ2-2; TRBD2 might be the D (6 bases). This CDR3 is built from 15 residues. V dropped 0 bases and J dropped 8 bases, with 13 bases sitting between them. Germline V CDR1 and CDR2: LGHNA, YNFKEQ. CDR3 DNA, as far as it was read: TGTGCCAGCAGCCAAGATGGGGGGAGGATTGGGGAG. This encodes CASSQDGGRIGE. The CDR3 as a whole reads CASSQDGGRIGELFF.

As concerns this clone: The CDR3 end is not reached by the read, which stops 3 residues before it; the germline J gene fills it in. The chain recombines TRBV2 with TRBJ2-7; D gene uncertain. Germline values: CDR1 SNHLY, CDR2 FYNNEI. The CDR3 is 15 amino acids. The ends were cut back, 3 bases at V and 2 bases at J, with 14 bases in the middle. CDR3 sequence: CASSDLGPPAYEQYF. CDR3 DNA, as far as it was read: TGTGCCAGCAGTGACTTGGGCCCCCCAGCCTACGAG.

Notes on this clone: The read halts 3 residues ahead of the CDR3 end, with the missing end drawn from the germline J gene. The genes are TRBV12-3 or TRBV12-4 and TRBJ2-5, with 10 nucleotides matching TRBD1. With 7 bases clipped from V and 4 bases from J, the junction kept 3 bases outside the gene matches. The length of the CDR3 is 13 residues. CDR3 DNA (partial): TGTGCCAGCACGGGACAGGGGATAGAGACC. Translating it yields CASTGQGIET. The complete CDR3 reads CASTGQGIETQYF.

Of note for this clone: The read ends 3 residues before the CDR3 terminus; that terminus is restored from the germline J gene. The chain uses TRBV5-1 and TRBJ1-4; 7 bases align to TRBD1. This CDR3 region has 14 residues. The germline CDR1 and CDR2 sequences are SGHRS and YFSETQ. V was pared by 1 base and J by 3 bases, with 0 bases of the junction left unmatched. The part of the CDR3 DNA that was read is TGCGCCAGCAGCTTGACAGGGGCTAATGAAAAA. Amino acids: CASSLTGANEK. The CDR3, in full, reads CASSLTGANEKLFF.

Worth noting for this clone: The CDR3 end lies 3 residues beyond the end of the read and is filled in from the germline J gene. The chain joins TRBV20-1 to TRBJ2-7; TRBD2 aligns across 10 bases. Germline values: CDR1 DFQATT, CDR2 SNEGSKA (reference sequence). The ends lost 2 bases at V and 2 bases at J; junction bases unmatched: 6. CDR3 length equals 15 residues. The CDR3 sequence: CSARPWTSGPYEQYF. CDR3 DNA (partial): TGCAGTGCTAGACCCTGGACTAGCGGACCCTACGAG.

Turning to this clone: The DNA ends 3 residues before the CDR3 does, and the rest of the CDR3 is filled in from the germline J gene. The V and J genes are TRBV19 and TRBJ1-4; 8 bases are shared with TRBD1. Germline assignment: CDR1 LNHDA and CDR2 SQIVND (reference sequence). V was pared by 5 bases and J by 3 bases, with 5 bases of the junction left unmatched. CDR3 size: 15 residues. The sequenced CDR3 bases are TGTGCCAGTAGTCCCGACAGGGGCTCTAATGAAAAA. It specifies CASSPDRGSNEK. The full CDR3 protein is CASSPDRGSNEKLFF.

With regard to this clone: The read stops 3 residues short of the end of the CDR3; the missing end is completed from the germline J gene. The chain combines TRBV27 with TRBJ2-1, with D tentatively TRBD2 (5 bases). V was pared by 0 bases and J by 4 bases, with 7 bases between. The CDR3 has 14 amino acids. CDR1 is MNHEY and CDR2 is SMNVEV in the germline V gene (reference sequence). CDR3 DNA, as far as it was read: TGTGCCAGCAGTTTATCTAGCGTTTACAATGAG. Translation gives CASSLSSVYNE. The full CDR3 protein is CASSLSSVYNEQFF.

This clone is identified as medium-sized from frequency. The read is 3 residues too short to cover the CDR3 end, so that end is filled in from the germline J gene. The J gene is TRBJ2-5, the V gene TRBV29-1; the match to TRBD2 covers 13 bases. Germline CDR1 and CDR2: SQVTM and ANQGSEA. The CDR3 runs 14 residues. The ends lost 6 bases at V and 4 bases at J; junction bases unmatched: 5. CDR3 sequence: CSVRTSGRGETQYF. The CDR3 bases that were read are TGCAGCGTCCGGACTAGCGGGAGAGGAGAGACC.